The clone carrying this T cell receptor beta chain was seen more than once but under ten times. Its matching antigen is unknown. The data were obtained in a study of T-cell reconstitution after alpha-beta-depleted transplantation in children. The study, taken as a whole, reports: Newly produced T cells mostly provided counts and TCRbeta diversity after one year, as hyperexpanded clones declined. Surviving recipient cells, namely T cells and thymic progenitors, were the source of high day-60 TCRbeta diversity in some patients. Reports say that about two months after transplant, the alpha-beta T cells came out of several hundred graft clones that had expanded.

Preparing the TCRbeta library involved the use of unique molecular identifiers. Each CDR3 protein gets one entry after TCRdb re-called the PCR reads with MiXCR. The sample has approximately 85,000 distinct CDR3 sequences; approximately 14% are singletons. The V gene's germline CDR1 is MNHEY and CDR2 SMNVEV (reference sequence). The CDR3 runs to 16 residues. V gave up 5 bases and J gave up 4 bases, with 18 bases separating them. The clonotype originates from a male patient between 2 and 10 years old who had a stem cell transplant for acute lymphoblastic leukemia, so the T cells may come from the graft donor. Sequencing used PBMCs, mostly from graft donor cells, obtained 180 days after TCRalphabeta/CD19-depleted stem cell transplant. V gene TRBV27 combines with J gene TRBJ2-1; the D is unclear. The CDR3 loop reads CASSPGLAPPYNEQFF. In DNA form, the CDR3 reads TGTGCCAGCAGTCCCGGGTTGGCACCCCCTTACAATGAGCAGTTCTTC.